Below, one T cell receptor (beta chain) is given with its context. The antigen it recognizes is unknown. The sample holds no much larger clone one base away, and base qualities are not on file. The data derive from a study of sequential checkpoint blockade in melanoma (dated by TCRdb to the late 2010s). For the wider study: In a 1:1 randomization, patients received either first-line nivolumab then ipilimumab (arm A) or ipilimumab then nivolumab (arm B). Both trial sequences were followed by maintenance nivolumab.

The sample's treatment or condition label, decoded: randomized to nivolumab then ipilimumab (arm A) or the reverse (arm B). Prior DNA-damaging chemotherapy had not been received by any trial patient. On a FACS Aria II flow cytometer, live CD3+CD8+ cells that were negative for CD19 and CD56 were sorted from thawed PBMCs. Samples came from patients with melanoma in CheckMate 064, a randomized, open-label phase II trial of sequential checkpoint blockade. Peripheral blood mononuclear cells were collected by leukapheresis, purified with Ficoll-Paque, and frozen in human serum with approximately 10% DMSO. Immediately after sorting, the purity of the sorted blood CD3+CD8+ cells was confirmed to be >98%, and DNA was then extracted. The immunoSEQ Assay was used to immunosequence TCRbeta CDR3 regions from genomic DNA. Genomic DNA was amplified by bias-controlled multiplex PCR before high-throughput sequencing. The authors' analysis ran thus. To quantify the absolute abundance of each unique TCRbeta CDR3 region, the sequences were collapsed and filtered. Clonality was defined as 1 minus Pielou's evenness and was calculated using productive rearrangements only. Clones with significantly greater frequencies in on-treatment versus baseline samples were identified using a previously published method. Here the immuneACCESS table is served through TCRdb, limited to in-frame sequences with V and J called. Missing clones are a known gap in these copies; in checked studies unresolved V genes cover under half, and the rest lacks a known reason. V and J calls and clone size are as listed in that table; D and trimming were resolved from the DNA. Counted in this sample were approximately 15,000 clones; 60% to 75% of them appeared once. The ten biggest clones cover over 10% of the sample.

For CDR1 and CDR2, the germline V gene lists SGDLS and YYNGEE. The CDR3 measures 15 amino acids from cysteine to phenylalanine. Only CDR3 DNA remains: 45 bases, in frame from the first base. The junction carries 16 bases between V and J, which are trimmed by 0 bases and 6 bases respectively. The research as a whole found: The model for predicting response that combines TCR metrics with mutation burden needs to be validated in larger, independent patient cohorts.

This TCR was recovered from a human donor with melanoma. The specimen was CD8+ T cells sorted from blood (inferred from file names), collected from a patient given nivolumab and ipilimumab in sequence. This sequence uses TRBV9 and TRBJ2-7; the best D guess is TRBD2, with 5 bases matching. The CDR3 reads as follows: CASSVAWAGEPEQYF. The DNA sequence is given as TGTGCCAGCAGCGTAGCTTGGGCTGGGGAGCCCGAGCAGTACTTC.